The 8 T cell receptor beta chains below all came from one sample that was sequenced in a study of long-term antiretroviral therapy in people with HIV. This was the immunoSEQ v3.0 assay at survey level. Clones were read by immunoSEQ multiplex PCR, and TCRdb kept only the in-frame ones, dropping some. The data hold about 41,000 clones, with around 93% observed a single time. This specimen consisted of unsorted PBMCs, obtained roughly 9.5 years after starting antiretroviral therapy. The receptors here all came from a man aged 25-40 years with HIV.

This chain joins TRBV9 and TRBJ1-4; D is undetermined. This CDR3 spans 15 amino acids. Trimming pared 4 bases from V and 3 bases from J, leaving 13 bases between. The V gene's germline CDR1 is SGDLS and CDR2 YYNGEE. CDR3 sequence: CASSPGGRANEKLFF. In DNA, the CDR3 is TGTGCCAGCAGCCCAGGAGGACGGGCTAATGAAAAACTGTTTTTT.

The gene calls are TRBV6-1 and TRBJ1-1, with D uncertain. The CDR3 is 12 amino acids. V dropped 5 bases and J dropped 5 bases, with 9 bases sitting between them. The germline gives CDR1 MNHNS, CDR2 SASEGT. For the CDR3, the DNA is TGTGCCAGCAGTAAGGAGTGGACTGAAGCTTTCTTT. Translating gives CASSKEWTEAFF.

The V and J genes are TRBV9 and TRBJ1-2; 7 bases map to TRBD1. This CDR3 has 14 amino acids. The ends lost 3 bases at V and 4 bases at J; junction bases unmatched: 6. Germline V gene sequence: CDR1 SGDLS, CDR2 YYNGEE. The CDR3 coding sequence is TGTGCCAGCAGCGACACTGCAGGGGGCTATGGCTACACCTTC. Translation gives CASSDTAGGYGYTF.

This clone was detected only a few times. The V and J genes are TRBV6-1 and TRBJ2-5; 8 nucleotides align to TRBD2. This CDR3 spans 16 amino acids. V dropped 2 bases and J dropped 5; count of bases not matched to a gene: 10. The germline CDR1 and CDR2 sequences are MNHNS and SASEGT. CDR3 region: CASSESSGGGWETQYF. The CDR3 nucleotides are TGTGCCAGCAGTGAATCCAGCGGGGGAGGGTGGGAGACCCAGTACTTC.

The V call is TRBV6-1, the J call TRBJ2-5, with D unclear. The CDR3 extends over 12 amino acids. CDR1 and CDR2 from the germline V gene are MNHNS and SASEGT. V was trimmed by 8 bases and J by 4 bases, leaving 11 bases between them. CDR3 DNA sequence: TGTGCCAGCCTACAACATTCAGAGACCCAGTACTTC. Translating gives CASLQHSETQYF.

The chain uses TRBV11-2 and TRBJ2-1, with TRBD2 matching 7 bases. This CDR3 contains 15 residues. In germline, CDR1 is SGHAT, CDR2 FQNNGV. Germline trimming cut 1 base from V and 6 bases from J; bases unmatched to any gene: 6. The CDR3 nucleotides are TGTGCCAGCAGCTTAGGGACTAGTAGTACCAATGAGCAGTTCTTC. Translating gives CASSLGTSSTNEQFF.

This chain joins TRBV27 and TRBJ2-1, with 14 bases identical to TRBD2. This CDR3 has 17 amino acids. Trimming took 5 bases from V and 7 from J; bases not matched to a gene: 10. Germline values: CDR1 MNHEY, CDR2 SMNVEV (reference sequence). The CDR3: CASSIWTSGGLGNEQFF. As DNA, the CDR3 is TGTGCCAGCAGTATCTGGACTAGCGGGGGGTTAGGGAATGAGCAGTTCTTC.

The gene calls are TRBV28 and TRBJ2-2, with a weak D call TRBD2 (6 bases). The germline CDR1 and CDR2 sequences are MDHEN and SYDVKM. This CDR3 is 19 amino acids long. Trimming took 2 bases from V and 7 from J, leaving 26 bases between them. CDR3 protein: CASSLIYGGGPQSGGELFF. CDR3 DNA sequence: TGTGCCAGCAGTTTAATCTACGGGGGTGGGCCACAGAGTGGCGGGGAGCTGTTTTTT.